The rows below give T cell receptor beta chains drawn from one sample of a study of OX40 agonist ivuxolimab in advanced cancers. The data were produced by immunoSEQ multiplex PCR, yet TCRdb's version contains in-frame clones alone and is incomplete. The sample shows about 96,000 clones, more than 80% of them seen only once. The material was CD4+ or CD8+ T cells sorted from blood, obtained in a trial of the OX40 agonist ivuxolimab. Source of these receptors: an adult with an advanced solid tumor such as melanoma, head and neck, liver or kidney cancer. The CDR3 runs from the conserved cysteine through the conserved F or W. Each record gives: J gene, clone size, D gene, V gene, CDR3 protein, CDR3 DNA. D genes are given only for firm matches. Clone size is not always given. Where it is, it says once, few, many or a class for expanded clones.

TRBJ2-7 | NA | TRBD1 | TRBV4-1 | CASSQGTGGTYEQYF | TGCGCCAGCAGCCAAGGGACAGGGGGAACCTACGAGCAGTACTTC
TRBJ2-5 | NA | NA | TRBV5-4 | CASSAEGYAETQYF | TGTGCCAGCAGCGCTGAGGGTTATGCGGAGACCCAGTACTTC
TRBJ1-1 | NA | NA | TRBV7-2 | CASSPTANTEAFF | TGTGCCAGCAGCCCAACAGCGAACACTGAAGCTTTCTTT
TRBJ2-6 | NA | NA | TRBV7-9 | CASSRTETGANVLTF | TGTGCCAGCAGCCGGACGGAAACTGGGGCCAACGTCCTGACTTTC
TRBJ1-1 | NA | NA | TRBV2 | CASSEALRWEGATNTEAFF | TGTGCCAGCAGTGAAGCGCTTCGGTGGGAAGGTGCCACGAACACTGAAGCTTTCTTT
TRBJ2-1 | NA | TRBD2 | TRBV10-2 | CASIGTSGPRGTYNEQFF | TGCGCCAGCATAGGGACTAGCGGGCCTAGGGGAACCTACAATGAGCAGTTCTTC
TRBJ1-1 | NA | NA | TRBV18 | CASSPKAKVEAFF | TGTGCCAGCTCACCAAAGGCTAAGGTTGAAGCTTTCTTT
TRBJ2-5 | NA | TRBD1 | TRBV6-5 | CASSYPDRGETQYF | TGTGCCAGCAGTTACCCTGACAGGGGGGAGACCCAGTACTTC
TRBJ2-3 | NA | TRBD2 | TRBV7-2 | CASSSGLAGDTDTQYF | TGTGCCAGCAGCTCGGGACTAGCGGGAGACACAGATACGCAGTATTTT
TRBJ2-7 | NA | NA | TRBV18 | CASSPPYSYEQYF | TGTGCCAGCTCACCACCTTACTCCTACGAGCAGTACTTC
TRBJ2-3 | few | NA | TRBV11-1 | CASSLPASVSSTDTQYF | TGTGCCAGCAGCTTACCCGCCTCCGTTTCTAGCACAGATACGCAGTATTTT
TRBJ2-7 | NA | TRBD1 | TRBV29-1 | CSVGGARTGSSYEQYF | TGCAGCGTTGGTGGTGCTCGGACAGGATCCTCCTACGAGCAGTACTTC
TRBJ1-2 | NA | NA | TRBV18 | CASSPPSTPAYGYTF | TGTGCCAGCTCACCACCAAGTACTCCCGCCTATGGCTACACCTTC
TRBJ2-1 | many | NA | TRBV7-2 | CASSPRGGLYNEQFF | TGTGCCAGCAGCCCCCGAGGGGGACTATACAATGAGCAGTTCTTC
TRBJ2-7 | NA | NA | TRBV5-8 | CASSFSYEQYF | TGTGCCAGCAGCTTCTCCTACGAGCAGTACTTC
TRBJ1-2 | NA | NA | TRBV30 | CAWGQTGRYGYTF | TGTGCCTGGGGACAGACCGGACGATACGGCTACACCTTC
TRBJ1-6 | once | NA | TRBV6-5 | CASSYSAGGGSPLHF | TGTGCCAGCAGTTACTCGGCGGGAGGAGGATCACCCCTCCACTTT
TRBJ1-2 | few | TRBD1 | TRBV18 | CASSPQTTGEYGYTF | TGTGCCAGCTCACCACAGACGACAGGGGAGTATGGCTACACCTTC
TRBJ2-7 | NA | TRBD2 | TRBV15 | CATSRDLAGGSEQYF | TGTGCCACCAGCAGAGATCTAGCGGGAGGGAGCGAGCAGTACTTC
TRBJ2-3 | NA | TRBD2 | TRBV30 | CAWSVTGGDTQYF | TGTGCCTGGAGTGTGACGGGGGGAGATACGCAGTATTTT
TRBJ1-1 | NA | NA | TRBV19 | CASKGFTEAFF | TGTGCCAGTAAGGGATTCACTGAAGCTTTCTTT
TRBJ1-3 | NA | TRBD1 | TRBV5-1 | CASSLAPGQGGNTIYF | TGCGCCAGCAGCTTGGCCCCGGGACAGGGAGGAAACACCATATATTTT
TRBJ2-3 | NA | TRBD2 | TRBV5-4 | CASSYGTRFTDTQYF | TGTGCCAGCAGCTACGGGACTAGATTCACAGATACGCAGTATTTT
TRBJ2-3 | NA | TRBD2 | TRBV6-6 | CASSYSRTSGTDTQYF | TGTGCCAGCAGTTACTCGCGTACTAGCGGCACAGATACGCAGTATTTT
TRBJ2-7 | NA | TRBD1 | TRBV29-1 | CSVIVGQLTTQYF | TGCAGCGTGATTGTGGGACAGCTCACCACGCAGTACTTC
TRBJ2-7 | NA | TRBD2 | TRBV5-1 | CASSLESGGPYEQYF | TGCGCCAGCAGCTTGGAAAGCGGGGGGCCCTACGAGCAGTACTTC
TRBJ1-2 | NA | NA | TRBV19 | CASSIARGAHPNYGYTF | TGTGCCAGTAGTATAGCGAGGGGGGCTCACCCTAACTATGGCTACACCTTC
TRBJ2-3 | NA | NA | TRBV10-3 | CAIREGRGPITDTQYF | TGTGCCATCAGGGAGGGGCGGGGGCCAATTACAGATACGCAGTATTTT
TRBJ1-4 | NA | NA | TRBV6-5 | CASRPGAAYEKLFF | TGTGCCAGCAGACCCGGTGCGGCTTATGAAAAACTGTTTTTT
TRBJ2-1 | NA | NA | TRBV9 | CASSVAPQGYEQFF | TGTGCCAGCAGCGTAGCTCCACAGGGCTATGAGCAGTTCTTC
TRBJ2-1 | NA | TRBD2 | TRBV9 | CASSVASGPHPLGDEQFF | TGTGCCAGCAGCGTAGCTAGCGGGCCCCACCCTTTGGGGGATGAGCAGTTCTTC
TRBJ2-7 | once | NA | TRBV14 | CASSQGPGAVYEQYF | TGTGCCAGCAGCCAAGGGCCCGGAGCCGTCTACGAGCAGTACTTC
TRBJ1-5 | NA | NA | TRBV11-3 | CASSPGRSPQHF | TGTGCCAGCAGCCCGGGCCGGTCCCCCCAGCATTTT
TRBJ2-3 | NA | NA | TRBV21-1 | CASSKDPTDTQYF | TGTGCCAGCAGCAAGGATCCGACAGATACGCAGTATTTT
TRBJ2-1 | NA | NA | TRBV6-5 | CASSSPGFRVEQFF | TGTGCCAGCAGTTCCCCGGGATTTCGGGTTGAACAGTTCTTC
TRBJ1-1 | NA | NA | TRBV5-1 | CASSQNTGTEAFF | TGCGCCAGCAGCCAAAACACAGGGACTGAAGCTTTCTTT
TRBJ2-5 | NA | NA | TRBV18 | CASSQGDFKRSQYF | TGTGCCAGCTCGCAAGGGGACTTTAAGAGATCCCAGTACTTC
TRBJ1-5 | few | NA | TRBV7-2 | CASSLRKDQPQHF | TGTGCCAGCAGCTTACGAAAGGATCAGCCCCAGCATTTT
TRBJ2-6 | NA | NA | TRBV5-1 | CASSSAGSGANVLTF | TGCGCCAGCAGCTCGGCTGGGTCTGGGGCCAACGTCCTGACTTTC
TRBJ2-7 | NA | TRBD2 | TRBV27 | CASSLLTSGSYEQYF | TGTGCCAGCAGTTTATTGACTAGCGGGAGCTACGAGCAGTACTTC
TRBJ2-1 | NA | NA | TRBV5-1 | CASSPRGPGQFF | TGCGCCAGCAGCCCCCGGGGACCTGGACAGTTCTTC
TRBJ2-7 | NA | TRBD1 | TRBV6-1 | CASSAGGPYEQYF | TGTGCCAGCAGTGCAGGGGGCCCCTACGAGCAGTACTTC
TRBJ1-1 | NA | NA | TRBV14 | CASSQEYKGSEAFF | TGTGCCAGCAGCCAAGAATACAAGGGGAGTGAGGCTTTCTTT
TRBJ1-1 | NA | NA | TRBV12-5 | CASGPGQGTEAFF | TGTGCTAGTGGTCCCGGCCAAGGCACTGAAGCTTTCTTT
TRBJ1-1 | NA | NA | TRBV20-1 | CSGGLDTEAFF | TGCAGTGGGGGTTTGGACACTGAAGCTTTCTTT
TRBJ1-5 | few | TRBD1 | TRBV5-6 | CASSSTGGNQPQHF | TGTGCCAGCAGCTCGACAGGGGGCAATCAGCCCCAGCATTTT
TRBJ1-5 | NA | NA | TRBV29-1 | CSVVGGSNQPQHF | TGCAGCGTTGTTGGCGGGAGCAATCAGCCCCAGCATTTT
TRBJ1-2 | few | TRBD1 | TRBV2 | CASSRGTVAPGYTF | TGTGCCAGCAGTCGCGGGACAGTGGCGCCCGGCTACACCTTC
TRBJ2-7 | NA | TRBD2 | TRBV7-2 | CASSSGTSGGPTYGQYF | TGTGCCAGCAGCTCCGGGACTAGCGGGGGCCCAACCTACGGGCAGTACTTC